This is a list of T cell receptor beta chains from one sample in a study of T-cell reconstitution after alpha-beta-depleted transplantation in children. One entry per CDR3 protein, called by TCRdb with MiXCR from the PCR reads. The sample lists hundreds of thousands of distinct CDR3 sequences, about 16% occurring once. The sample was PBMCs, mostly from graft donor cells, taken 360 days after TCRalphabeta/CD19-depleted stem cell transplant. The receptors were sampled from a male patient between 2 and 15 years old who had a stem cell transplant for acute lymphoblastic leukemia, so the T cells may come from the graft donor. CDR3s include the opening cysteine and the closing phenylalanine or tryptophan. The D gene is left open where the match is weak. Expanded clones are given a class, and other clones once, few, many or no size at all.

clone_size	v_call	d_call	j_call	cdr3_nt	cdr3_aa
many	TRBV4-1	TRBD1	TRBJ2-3	TGCGCCAGCAGCCAAGGGACAGGGCTGAGCACAGATACGCAGTATTTT	CASSQGTGLSTDTQYF
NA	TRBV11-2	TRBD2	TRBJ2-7	TGTGCCAGCAGCATGGGACTAGCGGGATCCTACGAGCAGTACTTC	CASSMGLAGSYEQYF
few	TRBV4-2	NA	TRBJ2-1	TGTGCCAGCAGCCAAAGATCCTACTACAATGAGCAGTTCTTC	CASSQRSYYNEQFF
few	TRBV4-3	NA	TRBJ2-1	TGCGCCAGCAGCCAAGATGGGGGCATGGGGGATGAGCAGTTCTTC	CASSQDGGMGDEQFF
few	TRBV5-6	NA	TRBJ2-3	TGTGCCAGCAGCTTGGGACTAGGACTTTCCGTCAATACGCAGTATTTT	CASSLGLGLSVNTQYF
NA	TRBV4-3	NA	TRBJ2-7	TGCGCCAGCAGCCAAGGAAAACTTTTCTACGAGCAGTACTTC	CASSQGKLFYEQYF
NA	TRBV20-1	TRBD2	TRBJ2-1	TGCAGTGCTAGAGTGGCTAGCGGGAGGCATAGCTCCTACAATGAGCAGTTCTTC	CSARVASGRHSSYNEQFF
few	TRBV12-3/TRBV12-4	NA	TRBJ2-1	TGTGCCACCACTCTTAGCGTTTCCTACAATGAGCAGTTCTTC	CATTLSVSYNEQFF
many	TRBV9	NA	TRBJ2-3	TGTGCCAGCAGCGTAGTGGGAGATACGCAGTATTTT	CASSVVGDTQYF
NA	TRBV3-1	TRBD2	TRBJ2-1	TGTGCCAGCAGCCGGGTGAGCGGGAGTGGGACTGGTGAGCAGTTCTTC	CASSRVSGSGTGEQFF
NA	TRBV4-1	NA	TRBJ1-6	TGCGCCAGCAGCCTGGCGATGGACGGTTTGGGTCCCCTCCACTTT	CASSLAMDGLGPLHF
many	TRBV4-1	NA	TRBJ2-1	TGCGCCAGCAGCCAAGGATCAGGGATCATACTCAATGACAATGAGCAGTTCTTC	CASSQGSGIILNDNEQFF
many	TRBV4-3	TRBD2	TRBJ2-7	TGCGCCAGCAGCCAAGATTACCCGGGAGGCTACGAGCAGTACTTC	CASSQDYPGGYEQYF
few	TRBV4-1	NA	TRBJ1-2	TGCGCCAGCAGCCAAGATACAGAGACGCTCTATGGCTACACCTTC	CASSQDTETLYGYTF
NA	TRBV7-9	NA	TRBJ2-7	TGTGCCAGCAGCTTAACTGCCAGTCCACTAGGGGAGCAGTACTTC	CASSLTASPLGEQYF
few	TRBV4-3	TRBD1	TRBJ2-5	TGCGCCAGCAGCCAAGGGACAGGGGAGCAGACCCAGTACTTC	CASSQGTGEQTQYF
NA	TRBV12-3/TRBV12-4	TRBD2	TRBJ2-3	TGTGCCAGCAGTTGGGAAGCGGGAGGAGGCACAGATACGCAGTATTTT	CASSWEAGGGTDTQYF
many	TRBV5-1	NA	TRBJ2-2	TGTGCCAGCAGTTTAAACACCGGGGAGCTGTTTTTT	CASSLNTGELFF
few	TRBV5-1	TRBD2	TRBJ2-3	TGCGCCAGCAGCTTGCGGACTAGCGGGAGTTTCAGCACAGATACGCAGTATTTT	CASSLRTSGSFSTDTQYF
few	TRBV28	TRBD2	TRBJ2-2	TGTGCCAGCCGGGCGGGGGGGGACACCGGGGAGCTGTTTTTT	CASRAGGDTGELFF
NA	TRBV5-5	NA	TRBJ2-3	TGTGCCAGCATGCGCGAGGTTCGAAGCACAGATACGCAGTATTTT	CASMREVRSTDTQYF
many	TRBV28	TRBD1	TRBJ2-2	TGTGCCAGCAGTTTTCCGGACAGGGCCGGGGAGCTGTTTTTT	CASSFPDRAGELFF
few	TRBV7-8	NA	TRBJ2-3	TGTGCCAGCAGCTTAGTCGCTCGGCAGCTAAGAGGCACAGATACGCAGTATTTT	CASSLVARQLRGTDTQYF
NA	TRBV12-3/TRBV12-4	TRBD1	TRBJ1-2	TGTGCCAGCAGCGGGACAGGGAACTATGGCTACACCTTC	CASSGTGNYGYTF
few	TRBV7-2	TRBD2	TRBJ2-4	TGTGCCAGCAGCTTCTTCCTAGCGGGGAACATTCAGTACTTC	CASSFFLAGNIQYF
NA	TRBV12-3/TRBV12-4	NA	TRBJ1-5	TGTGCCAGCAGTTTATTAAGGCCCGGACGGGACCGGAATCAGCCCCAGCATTTT	CASSLLRPGRDRNQPQHF
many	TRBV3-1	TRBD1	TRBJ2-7	TGTGCCAGCAGCCGGGACAGGGGGCGCCGTGAGCAGTACTTC	CASSRDRGRREQYF
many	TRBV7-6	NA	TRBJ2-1	TGTGCCAGCAGCTTAGGGCTAGCGAACTACAATGAGCAGTTCTTC	CASSLGLANYNEQFF
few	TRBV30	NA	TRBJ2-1	TGTGCCTGGAGGGTACGGGGAACCAATGAGCAGTTCTTC	CAWRVRGTNEQFF
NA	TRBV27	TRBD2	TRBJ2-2	TGTGCCAGCAGTTTACTCATAACTAGCGTCGACACCGGGGAGCTGTTTTTT	CASSLLITSVDTGELFF
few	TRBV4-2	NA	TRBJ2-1	TGTGCCAGCAGCCAAGGCTTGACAGGGAGGTCGTTTAATGAGCAGTTCTTC	CASSQGLTGRSFNEQFF
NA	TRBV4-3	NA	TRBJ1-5	TGCGCCAGCAGCCCCGGTCGACTCTTTGGCAATCAGCCCCAGCATTTT	CASSPGRLFGNQPQHF
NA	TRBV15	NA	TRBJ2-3	TGTGCCACCAGACAGAGCCCCCCGGATACGCAGTATTTT	CATRQSPPDTQYF
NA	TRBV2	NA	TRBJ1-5	TGTGCCAGCAACAGGGAAACGGGGCAGCCCCAGCATTTT	CASNRETGQPQHF
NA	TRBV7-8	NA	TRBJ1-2	TGTGCCAGCGGCAGGGACGCCGGGACCCACTATGGCTACACCTTC	CASGRDAGTHYGYTF
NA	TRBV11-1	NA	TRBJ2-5	TGTGCCAGCAGCTCCCCGGGTTGGCTACAGGTCCAAGAGACCCAGTACTTC	CASSSPGWLQVQETQYF
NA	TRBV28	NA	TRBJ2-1	TGTGCCAGCAGTTCGATACAGGGAAAACCATTCTTCTACAATGAGCAGTTCTTC	CASSSIQGKPFFYNEQFF
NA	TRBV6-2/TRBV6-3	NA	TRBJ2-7	TGTGCCAGCACTTTCGGGTCCTACGAGCAGTACTTC	CASTFGSYEQYF
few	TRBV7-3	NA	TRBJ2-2	TGTGCCAGCAGCTTATCCCTTTTCACCGGGGAGCTGTTTTTT	CASSLSLFTGELFF
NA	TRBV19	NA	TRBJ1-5	TGTGCCAGTAGCCCTTTCTTTGGGAGCAATCAGCCCCAGCATTTT	CASSPFFGSNQPQHF
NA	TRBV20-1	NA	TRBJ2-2	TGCAGTGCCCAAGGACACCCCGCGAACACCGGGGAGCTGTTTTTT	CSAQGHPANTGELFF
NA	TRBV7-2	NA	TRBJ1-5	TGTGCCAGCACCTCTGAGGGGGGTGGTCAGCCCCAGCATTTT	CASTSEGGGQPQHF
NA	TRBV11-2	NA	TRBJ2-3	TGTGCCAGCAGCTTAGATTATGGGAGGAGGACTGCTAGCACAGATACGCAGTATTTT	CASSLDYGRRTASTDTQYF
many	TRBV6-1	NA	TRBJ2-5	TGTGCCAGCAGTGAAGCCCTGACAGGATTTCAAGAGACCCAGTACTTC	CASSEALTGFQETQYF
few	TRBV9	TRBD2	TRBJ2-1	TGTGCCAGCAGCGTAGCTACTAGCGGGAGTGTTTTTACCTACAATGAGCAGTTCTTC	CASSVATSGSVFTYNEQFF
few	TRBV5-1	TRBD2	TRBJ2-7	TGCGCCAGCAGCTGGGGGCTACTAGCGGGAGTCAAGAACAGAATAGCCTACGAGCAGTACTTC	CASSWGLLAGVKNRIAYEQYF
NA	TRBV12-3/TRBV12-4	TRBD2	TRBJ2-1	TGTGCCAGCAGTCCGGGACTAGCGGGAGCGATCTACAATGAGCAGTTCTTC	CASSPGLAGAIYNEQFF
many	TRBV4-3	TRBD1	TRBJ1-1	TGCGCCAGCAGCCGCCGACAGGGAACGAACACTGAAGCTTTCTTT	CASSRRQGTNTEAFF
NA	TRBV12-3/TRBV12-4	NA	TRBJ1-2	TGTGCCAGCAGTTTAGCGCTGATGACAGAAGGCTACACCTTC	CASSLALMTEGYTF
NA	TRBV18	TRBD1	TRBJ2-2	TGTGCCAGCTCACCACCCCGACAGGGGCTGGGCACCGGGGAGCTGTTTTTT	CASSPPRQGLGTGELFF
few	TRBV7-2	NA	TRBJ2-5	TGTGCCAGCAGCTTAGTGGGACGGTTGGCAGAAGAGACCCAGTACTTC	CASSLVGRLAEETQYF
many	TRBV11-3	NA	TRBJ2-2	TGTGCCAGCGCTCCGGGCCCCACCGGGGAGCTGTTTTTT	CASAPGPTGELFF
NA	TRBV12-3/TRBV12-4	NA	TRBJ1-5	TGTGCCAGCAGTCCCGGGGGGAATAGCAATCAGCCCCAGCATTTT	CASSPGGNSNQPQHF
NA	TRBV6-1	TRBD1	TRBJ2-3	TGTGCCAGCAGTGTTTCCCGACAGGGAAGCACAGATACGCAGTATTTT	CASSVSRQGSTDTQYF
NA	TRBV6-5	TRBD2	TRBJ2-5	TGTGCCAGCAGTTACTTCCGGGAGGAAGAGACCCAGTACTTC	CASSYFREEETQYF